This is a list of T cell receptor beta chains from one sample in a study of control samples from healthy donors and cancer patients. Generated by immunoSEQ multiplex PCR, the TCRdb table keeps only in-frame clones and is missing some. The sample holds roughly 120,000 clones, approximately 88% seen once. The source material was blood. The source of these receptors is a man aged 35 to 55 in good health. The CDR3 runs from the conserved cysteine through the conserved F or W. The D gene is left open where the match is weak. Clone size is shown for a subset of rows, as once, few, many or a class of expanded clone.

clone size: -
CDR3 length: 13
D gene: -
J gene: TRBJ2-1
V gene: TRBV7-2
CDR3 protein: CASSKDPPSEQFF
CDR3 DNA: TGTGCCAGCAGTAAAGACCCCCCCAGTGAGCAGTTCTTC

clone size: once
CDR3 length: 12
D gene: TRBD1
J gene: TRBJ1-2
V gene: TRBV29-1
CDR3 protein: CSGGQALYGYTF
CDR3 DNA: TGCAGCGGGGGACAGGCGTTATATGGCTACACCTTC

clone size: -
CDR3 length: 14
D gene: -
J gene: TRBJ1-2
V gene: TRBV4-2
CDR3 protein: CASSQGGRDDGYTF
CDR3 DNA: TGTGCCAGCAGCCAAGGGGGCAGGGACGATGGCTACACCTTC

clone size: -
CDR3 length: 12
D gene: TRBD1
J gene: TRBJ1-6
V gene: TRBV30
CDR3 protein: CAWNIQGDPLHF
CDR3 DNA: TGTGCCTGGAACATCCAGGGGGACCCCCTCCACTTT

clone size: -
CDR3 length: 15
D gene: TRBD2
J gene: TRBJ2-3
V gene: TRBV13
CDR3 protein: CASSLGLAGADTQYF
CDR3 DNA: TGTGCCAGCAGCTTAGGCCTAGCGGGGGCAGATACGCAGTATTTT

clone size: -
CDR3 length: 16
D gene: -
J gene: TRBJ2-1
V gene: TRBV19
CDR3 protein: CASSIQGRDTYNGQFF
CDR3 DNA: TGTGCCAGTAGTATTCAGGGTCGTGACACCTACAATGGGCAGTTCTTC

clone size: -
CDR3 length: 17
D gene: -
J gene: TRBJ1-2
V gene: TRBV21-1
CDR3 protein: CASSKIVGETGGDGYTF
CDR3 DNA: TGTGCCAGCAGCAAGATTGTCGGGGAGACAGGGGGCGATGGCTACACCTTC

clone size: -
CDR3 length: 16
D gene: -
J gene: TRBJ1-3
V gene: TRBV14
CDR3 protein: CASSQVYSSSGNTIYF
CDR3 DNA: TGTGCCAGCAGCCAGGTGTACAGCAGCTCTGGAAACACCATATATTTT

clone size: once
CDR3 length: 13
D gene: -
J gene: TRBJ1-5
V gene: TRBV10-3
CDR3 protein: CAISVGENQPQHF
CDR3 DNA: TGTGCCATCAGTGTAGGCGAAAATCAGCCCCAGCATTTT

clone size: -
CDR3 length: 15
D gene: -
J gene: TRBJ1-2
V gene: TRBV5-1
CDR3 protein: CASSSGAGANYGYTF
CDR3 DNA: TGCGCCAGCAGCTCTGGGGCAGGAGCTAACTATGGCTACACCTTC